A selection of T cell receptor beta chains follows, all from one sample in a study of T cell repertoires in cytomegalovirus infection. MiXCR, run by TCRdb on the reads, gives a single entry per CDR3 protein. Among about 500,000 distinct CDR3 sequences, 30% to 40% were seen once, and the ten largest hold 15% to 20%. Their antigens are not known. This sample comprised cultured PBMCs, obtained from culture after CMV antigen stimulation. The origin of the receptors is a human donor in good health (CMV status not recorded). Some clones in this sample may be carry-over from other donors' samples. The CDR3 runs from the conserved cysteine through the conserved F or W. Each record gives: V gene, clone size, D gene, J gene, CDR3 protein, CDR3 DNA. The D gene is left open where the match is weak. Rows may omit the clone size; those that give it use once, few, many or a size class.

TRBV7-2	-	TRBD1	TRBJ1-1	CASRRTGGHTEAFF	TGTGCCAGCAGGCGCACAGGGGGCCACACTGAAGCTTTCTTT
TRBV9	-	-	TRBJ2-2	CASSYTPGGESTGELFF	TGTGCCAGCAGCTATACTCCCGGGGGAGAGAGTACCGGGGAGCTGTTTTTT
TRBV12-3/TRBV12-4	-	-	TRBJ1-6	CASSFGQAYNSPLHF	TGTGCCAGCAGTTTCGGACAAGCCTATAATTCACCCCTCCACTTT
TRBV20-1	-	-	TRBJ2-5	CSASDEGKETQYF	TGCAGTGCTTCGGACGAAGGGAAGGAGACCCAGTACTTC
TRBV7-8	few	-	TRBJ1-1	CASSPRSGGARGTEAFF	TGTGCCAGCAGCCCGAGATCCGGGGGCGCCCGTGGAACTGAAGCTTTCTTT
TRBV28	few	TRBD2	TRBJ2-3	CASRESGNTDTQYF	TGTGCCAGCCGGGAAAGCGGGAATACAGATACGCAGTATTTT
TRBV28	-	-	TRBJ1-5	CASSDASYSNQPQHF	TGTGCCAGCAGCGATGCATCCTATAGCAATCAGCCCCAGCATTTT
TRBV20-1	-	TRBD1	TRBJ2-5	CSATSTGGAGETQYF	TGCAGTGCCACCTCCACAGGGGGCGCAGGGGAGACCCAGTACTTC
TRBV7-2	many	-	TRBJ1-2	CASSSTTGLGQYYGYTF	TGTGCCAGCAGCTCAACAACCGGACTCGGACAATACTATGGCTACACCTTC
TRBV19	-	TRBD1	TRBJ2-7	CASTGQGSTYEQYF	TGTGCCAGTACCGGACAGGGTAGCACCTACGAGCAGTACTTC
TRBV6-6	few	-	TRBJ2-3	CASSTPPGADTQYF	TGTGCCAGCAGTACCCCTCCGGGGGCAGATACGCAGTATTTT
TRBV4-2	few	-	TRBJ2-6	CASSQDRFSGANVLTF	TGTGCCAGCAGCCAAGATCGCTTCTCTGGGGCCAACGTCCTGACTTTC
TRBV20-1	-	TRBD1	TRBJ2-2	CSARRQGATGELFF	TGCAGTGCTAGACGACAGGGGGCAACCGGGGAGCTGTTTTTT
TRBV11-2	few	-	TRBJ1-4	CASSRISTNEKLFF	TGTGCCAGCAGTCGGATCTCTACTAATGAAAAACTGTTTTTT
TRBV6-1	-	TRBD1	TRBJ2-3	CASRRQGAIPDTQYF	TGTGCCAGCAGGAGACAGGGGGCAATACCAGATACGCAGTATTTT
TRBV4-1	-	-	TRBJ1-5	CASSQDLGRVRNQPQHF	TGCGCCAGCAGCCAAGATCTTGGCAGGGTTCGCAATCAGCCCCAGCATTTT
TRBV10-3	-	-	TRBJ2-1	CAISGGGPSSYNEQFF	TGTGCCATCAGTGGGGGGGGCCCGAGCTCCTACAATGAGCAGTTCTTC
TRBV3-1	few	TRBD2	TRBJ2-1	CASSQQPGLAATYKFF	TGTGCCAGCAGCCAACAGCCGGGACTAGCGGCTACTTATAAGTTCTTC
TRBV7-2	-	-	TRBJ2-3	CGSSLVRDVGTDTQYF	TGTGGCAGCAGCTTGGTACGGGACGTCGGCACAGATACGCAGTATTTT
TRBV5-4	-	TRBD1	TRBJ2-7	CASSQQGASYEQYF	TGTGCCAGCAGTCAACAGGGGGCCTCCTACGAGCAGTACTTC
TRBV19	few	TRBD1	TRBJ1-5	CASRTGRFEGNQPQHF	TGTGCCAGTCGGACAGGGAGGTTTGAAGGCAATCAGCCCCAGCATTTT
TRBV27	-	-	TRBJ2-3	CASSSLAPSTDTQYF	TGTGCCAGCAGTTCGCTAGCCCCTAGCACAGATACGCAGTATTTT
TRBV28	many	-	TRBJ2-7	CASSLVYEQYF	TGTGCCAGCAGCTTAGTTTACGAGCAGTACTTC
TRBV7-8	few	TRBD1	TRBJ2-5	CASSPPDRGHAETQYF	TGTGCCAGCAGCCCGCCGGACAGGGGGCATGCAGAGACCCAGTACTTC
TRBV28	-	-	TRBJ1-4	CASTPGGANEKLFF	TGTGCCAGCACCCCCGGGGGTGCTAATGAAAAACTGTTTTTT
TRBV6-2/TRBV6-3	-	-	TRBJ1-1	CASSYSSSTGTNTEAFF	TGTGCCAGCAGTTACTCGAGTTCCACAGGGACGAACACTGAAGCTTTCTTT
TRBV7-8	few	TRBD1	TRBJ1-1	CASSLGDRAREAFF	TGTGCCAGCAGCTTAGGGGACAGGGCCCGTGAAGCTTTCTTT
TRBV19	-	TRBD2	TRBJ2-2	CASTGTAGAETGELFF	TGTGCCAGTACTGGTACAGCGGGAGCGGAGACCGGGGAGCTGTTTTTT
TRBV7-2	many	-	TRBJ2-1	CASSPTSIHEQFF	TGTGCCAGCAGCCCCACTAGCATCCATGAGCAGTTCTTC
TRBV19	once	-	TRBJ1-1	CASSSVLPAEAFF	TGTGCCAGTAGTTCAGTACTCCCCGCTGAAGCTTTCTTT
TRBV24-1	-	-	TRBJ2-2	CATSEREVYGELFF	TGTGCCACCAGTGAGAGGGAAGTCTACGGGGAGCTGTTTTTT
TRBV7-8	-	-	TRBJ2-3	CASDRGAGTPSTDTQYF	TGTGCCAGCGACCGTGGGGCGGGGACCCCTAGCACAGATACGCAGTATTTT
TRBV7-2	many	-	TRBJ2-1	CASSSGDGGNEQFF	TGTGCCAGCAGCTCGGGAGATGGAGGGAATGAGCAGTTCTTC
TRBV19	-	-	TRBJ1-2	CASSIDRRYGYTF	TGTGCCAGTAGTATCGACAGGAGATATGGCTACACCTTC
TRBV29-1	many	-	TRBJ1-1	CSGRLNTEAFF	TGCAGCGGACGGTTGAACACTGAAGCTTTCTTT
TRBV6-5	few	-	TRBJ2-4	CASSPGMGMAKNIQYF	TGTGCCAGCAGTCCAGGGATGGGGATGGCCAAAAACATTCAGTACTTC
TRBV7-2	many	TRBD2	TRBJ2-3	CASSPLAGGRGTDTQYF	TGTGCCAGCAGCCCACTAGCGGGAGGGAGGGGCACAGATACGCAGTATTTT
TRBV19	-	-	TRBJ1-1	CASSPFGTRNTEAFF	TGTGCCAGTAGCCCCTTCGGGACAAGAAACACTGAAGCTTTCTTT
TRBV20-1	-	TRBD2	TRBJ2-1	CSALPLAGAHSEQFF	TGCAGTGCGCTCCCCCTAGCGGGAGCGCACAGTGAGCAGTTCTTC
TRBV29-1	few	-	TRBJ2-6	CSVLDVGANVLTF	TGCAGCGTCCTAGACGTTGGGGCCAACGTCCTGACTTTC